This TCR beta chain was recovered during a study of T cells in localized non-small cell lung cancer. Study-level findings and limits: Clonality of T cells reached its maximum in uninvolved adjacent lung, surpassing tumor. Density of T cells in blood, when higher, went with longer overall survival. Detection in adjacent lung was observed for a median around 50 of the top 100 tumor clones.

Assay used: immunoSEQ multiplex PCR; TCRdb lists only in-frame clones, some missing. The sample lists over 3,500 clones; approximately 30% were seen once. Lacking atypia, the adjacent lung had been sampled at least 2 cm away from the tumor margin. Points on this clone: Its antigen is as yet unknown.

This TCR was recovered from a male donor at least 60 years old with stage III lung adenocarcinoma. The specimen was normal lung tissue next to the tumor, collected before any cancer treatment.

This CDR3 is CAIIPGTDTQYF. In nucleotides, the CDR3 is TGTGCCATCATCCCAGGGACAGATACGCAGTATTTT. The chain is built from TRBV6-8 and TRBJ2-3; D might be TRBD1 (5 bases). Germline CDR1 is MNHGY and CDR2 is SAAAGT. The CDR3 totals 12 residues. The germline V and J ends were trimmed by 10 bases and 3 bases, with 11 bases remaining between them.